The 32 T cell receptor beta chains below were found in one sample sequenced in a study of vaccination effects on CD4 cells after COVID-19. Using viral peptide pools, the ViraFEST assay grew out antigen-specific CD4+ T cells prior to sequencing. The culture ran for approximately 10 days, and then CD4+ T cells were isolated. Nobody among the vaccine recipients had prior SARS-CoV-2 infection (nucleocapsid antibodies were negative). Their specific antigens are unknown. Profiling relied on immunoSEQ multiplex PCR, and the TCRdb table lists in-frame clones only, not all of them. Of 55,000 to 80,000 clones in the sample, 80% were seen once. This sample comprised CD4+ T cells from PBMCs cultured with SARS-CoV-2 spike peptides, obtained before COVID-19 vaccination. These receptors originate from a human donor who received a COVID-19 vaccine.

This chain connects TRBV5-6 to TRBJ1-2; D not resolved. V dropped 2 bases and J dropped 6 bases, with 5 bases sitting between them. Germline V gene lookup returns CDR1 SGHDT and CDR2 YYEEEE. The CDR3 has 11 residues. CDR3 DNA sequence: TGTGCCAGCAGCTTTTTTAATGGCTACACCTTC. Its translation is CASSFFNGYTF.

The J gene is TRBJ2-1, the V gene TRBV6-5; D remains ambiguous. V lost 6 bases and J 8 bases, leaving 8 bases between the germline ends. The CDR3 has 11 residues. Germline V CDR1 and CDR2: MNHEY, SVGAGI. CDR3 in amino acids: CASRVSYEQFF. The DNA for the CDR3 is TGTGCCAGCAGGGTGTCCTATGAGCAGTTCTTC.

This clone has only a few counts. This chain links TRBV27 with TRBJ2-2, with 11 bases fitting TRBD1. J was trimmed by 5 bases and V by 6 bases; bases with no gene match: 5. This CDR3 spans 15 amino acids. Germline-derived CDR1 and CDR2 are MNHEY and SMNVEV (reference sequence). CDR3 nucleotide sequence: TGTGCCAGCAGACGGGACAGGGGGGTAACCGGGGAGCTGTTTTTT. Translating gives CASRRDRGVTGELFF.

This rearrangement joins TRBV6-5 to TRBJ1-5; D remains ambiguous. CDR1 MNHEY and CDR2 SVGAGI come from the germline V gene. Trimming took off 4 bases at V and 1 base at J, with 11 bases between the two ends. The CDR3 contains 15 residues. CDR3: CASSSKRKSNQPQHF. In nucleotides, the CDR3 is TGTGCCAGCAGTTCAAAACGGAAAAGCAATCAGCCCCAGCATTTT.

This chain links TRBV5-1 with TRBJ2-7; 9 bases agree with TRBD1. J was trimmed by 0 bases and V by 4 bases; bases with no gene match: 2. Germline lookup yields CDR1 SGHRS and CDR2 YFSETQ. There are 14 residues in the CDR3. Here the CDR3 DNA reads TGCGCCAGCAGCGAGACAGGGGGCTCCTACGAGCAGTACGTC. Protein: CASSETGGSYEQYV.

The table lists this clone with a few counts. The DNA of the CDR3 is TGTGCCAGCAGCTTAAAGGCGGATTGGTACTATGGCTACACCTTC. As protein: CASSLKADWYYGYTF. This chain links TRBV7-8 with TRBJ1-2; D gene ambiguous. Germline V gene data show CDR1 as SGHVS and CDR2 as FQNEAQ. CDR3 size: 15 residues. Between the trimmed V and J ends, which lost 2 bases and 3 bases, there was a span of 13 bases.

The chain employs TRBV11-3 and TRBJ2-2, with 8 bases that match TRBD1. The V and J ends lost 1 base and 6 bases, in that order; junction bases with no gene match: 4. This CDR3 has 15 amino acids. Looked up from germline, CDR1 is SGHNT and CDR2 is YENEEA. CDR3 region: CASSLGRGPPGELFF. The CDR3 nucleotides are TGTGCCAGCAGCTTAGGCAGGGGGCCTCCCGGGGAGCTGTTTTTT.

The CDR3 loop reads CASSIQGVSNQPQHF. Written as DNA, the CDR3 is TGTGCCAGTAGTATACAGGGGGTTAGCAATCAGCCCCAGCATTTT. This chain joins TRBV19 and TRBJ1-5; 7 positions match TRBD1. The CDR3 length is 15 residues. The V gene end was trimmed by 2 bases and the J gene end by 0 bases; junction bases not matched to a gene: 1. Germline values: CDR1 LNHDA, CDR2 SQIVND (reference sequence). Together with reference TRBV19 and TRBJ1-5, the CDR3 gives the full variable domain: DGGITQSPKYLFRKEGQNVTLSCEQNLNHDAMYWYRQDPGQGLRLIYYSQIVNDFQKGDIAEGYSVSREKKESFPLTVTSAQKNPTAFYLCASSIQGVSNQPQHFGDGTRLSIL.

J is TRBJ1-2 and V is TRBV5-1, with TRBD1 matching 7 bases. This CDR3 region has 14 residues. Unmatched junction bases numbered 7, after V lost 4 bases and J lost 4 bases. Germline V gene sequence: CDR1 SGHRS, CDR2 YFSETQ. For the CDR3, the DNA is TGCGCCAGCAGCACCGGACAGGTTACCTATGGCTACACCTTC. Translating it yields CASSTGQVTYGYTF.

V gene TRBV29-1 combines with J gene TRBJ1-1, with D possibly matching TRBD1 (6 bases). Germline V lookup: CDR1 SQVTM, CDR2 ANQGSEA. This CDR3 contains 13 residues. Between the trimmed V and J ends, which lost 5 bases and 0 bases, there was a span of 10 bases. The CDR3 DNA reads TGCAGCGTTTCGGGGGCGATGAACACTGAAGCTTTCTTT. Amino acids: CSVSGAMNTEAFF.

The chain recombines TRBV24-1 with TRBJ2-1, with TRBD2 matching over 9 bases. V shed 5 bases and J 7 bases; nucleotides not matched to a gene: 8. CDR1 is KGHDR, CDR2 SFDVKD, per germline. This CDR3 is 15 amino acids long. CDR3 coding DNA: TGTGCCACCAGTGTTCTAGCGGGGAGCGGAAATGAGCAGTTCTTC. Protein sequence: CATSVLAGSGNEQFF.

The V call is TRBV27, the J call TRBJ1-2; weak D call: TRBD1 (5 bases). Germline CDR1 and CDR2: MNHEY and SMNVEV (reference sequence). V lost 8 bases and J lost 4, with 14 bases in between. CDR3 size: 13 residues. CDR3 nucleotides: TGTGCCAGCTTGGGGACGGCAACCTATGGCTACACCTTC. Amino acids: CASLGTATYGYTF.

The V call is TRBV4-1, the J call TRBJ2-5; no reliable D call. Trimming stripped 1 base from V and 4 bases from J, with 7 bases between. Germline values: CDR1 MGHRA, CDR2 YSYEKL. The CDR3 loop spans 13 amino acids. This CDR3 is CASSQVVRETQYF. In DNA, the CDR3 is TGCGCCAGCAGCCAAGTAGTTCGAGAGACCCAGTACTTC.

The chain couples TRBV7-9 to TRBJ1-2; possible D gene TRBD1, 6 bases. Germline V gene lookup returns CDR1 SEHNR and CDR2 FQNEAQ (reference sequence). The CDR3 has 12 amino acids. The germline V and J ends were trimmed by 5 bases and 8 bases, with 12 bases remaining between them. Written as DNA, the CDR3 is TGTGCCAGCAGCGCGAGGGGGTACGGCTACACCTTC. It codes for CASSARGYGYTF.

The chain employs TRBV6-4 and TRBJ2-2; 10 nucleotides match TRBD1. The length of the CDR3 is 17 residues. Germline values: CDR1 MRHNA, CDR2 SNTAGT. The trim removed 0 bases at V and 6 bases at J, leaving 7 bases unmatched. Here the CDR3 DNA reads TGTGCCAGCAGTGACTCGAAAGGGACAGGGGTCGCCGGGGAGCTGTTTTTT. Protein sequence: CASSDSKGTGVAGELFF.

Here the CDR3 DNA reads TGTGCCAGCAGAGACACCGACTCCGGCAATCAGCCCCAGCATTTT. Encoded protein: CASRDTDSGNQPQHF. The genes are TRBV6-5 and TRBJ1-5; D remains ambiguous. Germline loops: CDR1 MNHEY, CDR2 SVGAGI. V lost 6 bases and J 2 bases, leaving 14 bases between the germline ends. The CDR3 extends over 15 amino acids.

CDR3 in amino acids: CASSQSRADYGYTF. CDR3 in DNA: TGTGCCAGCAGCCAAAGCAGGGCGGACTATGGCTACACCTTC. The V and J genes are TRBV16 and TRBJ1-2; a possible D gene is TRBD1 (5 bases). Germline CDR1 KGHSY, CDR2 FQNENV. V shed 2 bases and J shed 3 bases, with 10 bases lying between them. This CDR3 is 14 amino acids long.

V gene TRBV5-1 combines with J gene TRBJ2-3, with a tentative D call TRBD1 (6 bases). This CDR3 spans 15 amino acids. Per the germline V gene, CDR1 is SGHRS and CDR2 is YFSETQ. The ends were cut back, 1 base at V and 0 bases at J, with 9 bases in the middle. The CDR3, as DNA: TGCGCCAGCAGCTTGAGGGGACAAAGCACAGATACGCAGTATTTT. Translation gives CASSLRGQSTDTQYF.

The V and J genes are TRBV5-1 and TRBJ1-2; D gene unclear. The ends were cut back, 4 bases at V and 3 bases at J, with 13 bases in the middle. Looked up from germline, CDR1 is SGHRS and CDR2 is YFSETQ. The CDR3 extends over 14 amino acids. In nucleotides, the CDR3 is TGCGCCAGCAGCCTAACAGCCTTTTACTATGGCTACACCTTC. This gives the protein CASSLTAFYYGYTF.

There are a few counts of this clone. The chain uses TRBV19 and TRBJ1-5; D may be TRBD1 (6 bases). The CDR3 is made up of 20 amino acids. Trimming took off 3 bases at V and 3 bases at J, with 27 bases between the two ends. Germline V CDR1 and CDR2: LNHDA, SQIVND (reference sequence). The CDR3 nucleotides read TGTGCCAGTAGTATTGGTTGGGCAGGGGTAGGTGGGCCGATCAATCAGCCCCAGCATTTT. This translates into CASSIGWAGVGGPINQPQHF.

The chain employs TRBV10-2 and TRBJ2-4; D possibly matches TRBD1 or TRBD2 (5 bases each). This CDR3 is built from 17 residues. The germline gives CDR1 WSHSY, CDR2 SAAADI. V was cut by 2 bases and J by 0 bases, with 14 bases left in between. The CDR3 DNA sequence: TGCGCCAGCAGTGAGAGGGGTACAGAGGGAGCCAAAAACATTCAGTACTTC. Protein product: CASSERGTEGAKNIQYF.

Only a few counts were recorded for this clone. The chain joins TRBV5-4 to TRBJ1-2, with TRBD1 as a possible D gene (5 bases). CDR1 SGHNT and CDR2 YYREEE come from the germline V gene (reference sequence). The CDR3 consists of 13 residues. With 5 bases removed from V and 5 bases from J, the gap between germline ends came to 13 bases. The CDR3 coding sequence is TGTGCCAGCAGTTTCGAGGGGTTGTATGGCTACACCTTC. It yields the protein CASSFEGLYGYTF.

CDR3 bases: TGTGCCAGCAGGAGGGACGGTACCTACGAGCAGTACGTC. This encodes CASRRDGTYEQYV. This chain uses TRBV6-5 with TRBJ2-7; D may match TRBD1 or TRBD2 (5 bases each). The CDR3 has 13 amino acids. V shed 6 bases and J shed 2 bases, with 11 bases lying between them. Germline V gene data show CDR1 as MNHEY and CDR2 as SVGAGI.

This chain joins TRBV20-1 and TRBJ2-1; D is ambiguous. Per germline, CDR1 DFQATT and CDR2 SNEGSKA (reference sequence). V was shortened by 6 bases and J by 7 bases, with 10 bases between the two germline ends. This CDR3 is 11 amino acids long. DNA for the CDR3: TGCAGTGCAAGGGCGATGAATGAGCAGTTCTTC. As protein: CSARAMNEQFF.

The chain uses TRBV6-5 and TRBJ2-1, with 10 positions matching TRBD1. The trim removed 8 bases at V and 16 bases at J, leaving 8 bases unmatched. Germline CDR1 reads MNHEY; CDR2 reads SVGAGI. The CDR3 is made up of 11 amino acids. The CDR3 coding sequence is TGTGCCAGCGGAACTGGGACAGGGGCTTTCTTC. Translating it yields CASGTGTGAFF.

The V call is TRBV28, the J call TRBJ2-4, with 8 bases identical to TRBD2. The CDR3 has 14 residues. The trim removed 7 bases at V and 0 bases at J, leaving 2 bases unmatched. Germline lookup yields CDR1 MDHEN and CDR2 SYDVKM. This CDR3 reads CASTGGGAKNIQYF. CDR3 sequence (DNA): TGTGCCAGCACGGGAGGGGGAGCCAAAAACATTCAGTACTTC.

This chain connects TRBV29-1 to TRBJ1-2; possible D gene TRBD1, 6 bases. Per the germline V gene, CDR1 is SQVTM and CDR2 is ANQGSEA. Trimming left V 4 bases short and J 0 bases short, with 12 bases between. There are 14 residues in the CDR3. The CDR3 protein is CSVADEGANYGYTF. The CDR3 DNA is TGCAGCGTTGCGGATGAGGGGGCTAACTATGGCTACACCTTC.

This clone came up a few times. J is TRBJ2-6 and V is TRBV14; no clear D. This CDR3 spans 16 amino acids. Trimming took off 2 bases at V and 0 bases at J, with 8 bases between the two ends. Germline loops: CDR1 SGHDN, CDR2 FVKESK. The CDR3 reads CASSQLSNSGANVLTF. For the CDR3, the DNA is TGTGCCAGCAGCCAACTAAGTAACTCTGGGGCCAACGTCCTGACTTTC.

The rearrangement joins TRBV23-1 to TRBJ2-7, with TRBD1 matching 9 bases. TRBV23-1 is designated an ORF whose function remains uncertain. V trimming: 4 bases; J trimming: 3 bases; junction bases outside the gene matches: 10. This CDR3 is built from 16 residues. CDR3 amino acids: CASSPSGQGLNYEQYV. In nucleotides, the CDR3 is TGCGCCAGCAGTCCCTCCGGACAGGGGCTCAACTACGAGCAGTACGTC.

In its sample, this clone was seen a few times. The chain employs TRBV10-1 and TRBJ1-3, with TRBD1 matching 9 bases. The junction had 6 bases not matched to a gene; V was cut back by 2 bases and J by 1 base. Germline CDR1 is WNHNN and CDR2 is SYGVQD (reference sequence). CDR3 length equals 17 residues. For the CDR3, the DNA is TGCGCCAGCAGTGAGAGAACCGGGACAGGGTCTGGAAACACCATATATTTT. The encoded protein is CASSERTGTGSGNTIYF.

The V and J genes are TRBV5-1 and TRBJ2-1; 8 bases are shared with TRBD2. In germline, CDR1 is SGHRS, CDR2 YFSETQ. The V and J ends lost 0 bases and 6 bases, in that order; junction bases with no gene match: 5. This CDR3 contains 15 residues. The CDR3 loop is CASSLVSGGSNEQFF. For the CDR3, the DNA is TGCGCCAGCAGCTTGGTCAGCGGGGGTTCCAATGAGCAGTTCTTC.

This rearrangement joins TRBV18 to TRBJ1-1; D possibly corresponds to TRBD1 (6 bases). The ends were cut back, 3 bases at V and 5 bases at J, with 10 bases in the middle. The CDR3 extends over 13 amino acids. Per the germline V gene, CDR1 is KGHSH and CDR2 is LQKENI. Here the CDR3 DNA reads TGTGCCAGCTCACCCCAGGGGTGGACTGAAGCTTTCTTT. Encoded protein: CASSPQGWTEAFF.